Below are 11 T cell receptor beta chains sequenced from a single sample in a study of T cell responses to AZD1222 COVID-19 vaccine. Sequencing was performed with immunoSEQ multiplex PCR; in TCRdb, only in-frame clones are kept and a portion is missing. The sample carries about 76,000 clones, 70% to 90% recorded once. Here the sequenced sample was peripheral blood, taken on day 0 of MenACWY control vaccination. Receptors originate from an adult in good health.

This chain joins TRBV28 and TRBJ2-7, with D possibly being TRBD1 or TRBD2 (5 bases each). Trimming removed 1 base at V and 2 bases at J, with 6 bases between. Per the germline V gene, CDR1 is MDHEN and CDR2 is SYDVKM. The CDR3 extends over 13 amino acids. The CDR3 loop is CASSLLGAYEQYF. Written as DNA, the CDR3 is TGTGCCAGCAGTTTATTGGGGGCCTACGAGCAGTACTTC.

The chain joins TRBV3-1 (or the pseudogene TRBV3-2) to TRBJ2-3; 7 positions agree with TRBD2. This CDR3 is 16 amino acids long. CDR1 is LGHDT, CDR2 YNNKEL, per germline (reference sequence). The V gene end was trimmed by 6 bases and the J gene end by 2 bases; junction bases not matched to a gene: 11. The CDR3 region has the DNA TGTGCCAGCAGTATAGAACCGGGACTACCCACAGATACGCAGTATTTT. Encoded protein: CASSIEPGLPTDTQYF.

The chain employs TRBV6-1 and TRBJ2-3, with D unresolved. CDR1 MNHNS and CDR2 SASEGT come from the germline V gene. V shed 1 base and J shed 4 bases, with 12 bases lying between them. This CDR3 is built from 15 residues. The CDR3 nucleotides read TGTGCCAGCAGTGAAGGGGTTAGGAGCCCAGATACGCAGTATTTT. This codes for CASSEGVRSPDTQYF.

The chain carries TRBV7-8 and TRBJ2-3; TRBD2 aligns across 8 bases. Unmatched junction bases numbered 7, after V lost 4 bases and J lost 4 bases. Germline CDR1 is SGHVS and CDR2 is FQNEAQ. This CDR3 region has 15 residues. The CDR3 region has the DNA TGTGCCAGCAGCTGGGGGGCAGCGGGAGCAGATACGCAGTATTTT. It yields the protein CASSWGAAGADTQYF. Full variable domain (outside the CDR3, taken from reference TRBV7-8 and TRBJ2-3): GAGVSQSPRYKVAKRGQDVALRCDPISGHVSLFWYQQALGQGPEFLTYFQNEAQLDKSGLPSDRFFAERPEGSVSTLKIQRTQQEDSAVYLCASSWGAAGADTQYFGPGTRLTVL.

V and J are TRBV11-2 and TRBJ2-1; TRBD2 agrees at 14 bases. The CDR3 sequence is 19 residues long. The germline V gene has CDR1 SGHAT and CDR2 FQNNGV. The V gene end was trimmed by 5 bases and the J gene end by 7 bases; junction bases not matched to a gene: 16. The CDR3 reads CASSQGTSGSLGPGNEQFF. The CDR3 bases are TGTGCCAGCAGCCAAGGGACTAGCGGGAGTTTGGGTCCTGGGAATGAGCAGTTCTTC.

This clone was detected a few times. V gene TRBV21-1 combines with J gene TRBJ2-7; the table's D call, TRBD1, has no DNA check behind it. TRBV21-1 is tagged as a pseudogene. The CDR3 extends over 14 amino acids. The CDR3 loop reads CASSSRDRDNEQYF. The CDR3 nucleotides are TGTGCCAGCAGCTCCCGGGACAGGGACAACGAGCAGTACTTC.

This chain's CDR3 is CASSQDGSANEQFF. The DNA of the CDR3 is TGCGCCAGCAGCCAAGACGGGAGTGCCAATGAGCAGTTCTTC. The chain has TRBV4-3 and TRBJ2-1, with D perhaps TRBD2 (6 bases). The CDR3 runs 14 residues. Germline loops: CDR1 LGHNA, CDR2 YSLEER. V was cut by 0 bases and J by 6 bases, with 9 bases left in between.

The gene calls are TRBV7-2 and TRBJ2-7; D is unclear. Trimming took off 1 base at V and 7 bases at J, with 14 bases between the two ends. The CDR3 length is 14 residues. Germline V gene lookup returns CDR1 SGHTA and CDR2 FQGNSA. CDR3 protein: CASSLVAPGEEQYF. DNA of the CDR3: TGTGCCAGCAGCTTAGTCGCCCCTGGTGAGGAGCAGTACTTC. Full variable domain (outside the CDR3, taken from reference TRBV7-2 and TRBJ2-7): GAGVSQSPSNKVTEKGKDVELRCDPISGHTALYWYRQSLGQGLEFLIYFQGNSAPDKSGLPSDRFSAERTGGSVSTLTIQRTQQEDSAVYLCASSLVAPGEEQYFGPGTRLTVT.

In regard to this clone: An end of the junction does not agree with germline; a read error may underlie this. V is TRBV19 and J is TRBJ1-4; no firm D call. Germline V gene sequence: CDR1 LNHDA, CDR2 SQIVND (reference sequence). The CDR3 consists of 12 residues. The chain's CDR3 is CASSRLNEKLFF. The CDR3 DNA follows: TGTGCCAGCAGTAGGTTAAATGAAAAACTGTTTTTT.

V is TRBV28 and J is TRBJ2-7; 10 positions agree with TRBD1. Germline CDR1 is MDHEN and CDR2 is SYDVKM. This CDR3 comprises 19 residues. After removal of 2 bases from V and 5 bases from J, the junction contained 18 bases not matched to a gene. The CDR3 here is CASSLTGTGALGGRNEQYF. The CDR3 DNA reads TGTGCCAGCAGTTTAACCGGGACAGGGGCCTTGGGCGGGAGAAACGAGCAGTACTTC.

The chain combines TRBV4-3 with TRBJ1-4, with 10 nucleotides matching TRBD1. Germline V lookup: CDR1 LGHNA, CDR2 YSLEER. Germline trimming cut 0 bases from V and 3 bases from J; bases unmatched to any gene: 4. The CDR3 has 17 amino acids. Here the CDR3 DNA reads TGCGCCAGCAGCCAAGATCGGGACAGGGGTCCTAATGAAAAACTGTTTTTT. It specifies CASSQDRDRGPNEKLFF.